The next 26 T cell receptor beta chains were all read from a single sample in a study of shared clonotypes between healthy human individuals. The table came from immunoSEQ multiplex PCR; TCRdb's copy has only in-frame clones and leaves some out. The sample contains about 580,000 clones, roughly 98% of which appear only once. In the naive CD8 group, cells lacked CD45RO and were positively selected for CCR7, so terminally differentiated effector memory CD45RA+ cells were left out. Sequencing used naive CD8+ T cells sorted from blood. All receptors derive from a man aged 25-45 years in good health.

The table lists this clone with a count of one. The chain has TRBV28 and TRBJ2-3; the match to TRBD2 covers 9 bases. CDR1 is MDHEN, CDR2 SYDVKM, per germline. CDR3 length: 17 amino acids. V shed 7 bases, J shed 6 bases, and the junction held 17 bases outside the gene matches. The CDR3 nucleotides are TGTGCCAGCACCCTCGCCTGGGAAGCGGGAGGAAGGGATACGCAGTATTTT. It is translated as CASTLAWEAGGRDTQYF. Full variable domain (remainder filled in from reference TRBV28 and TRBJ2-3): DVKVTQSSRYLVKRTGEKVFLECVQDMDHENMFWYRQDPGLGLRLIYFSYDVKMKEKGDIPEGYSVSREKKERFSLILESASTNQTSMYLCASTLAWEAGGRDTQYFGPGTRLTVL.

The rearrangement links TRBV27 to TRBJ2-3; the match to TRBD2 covers 7 bases. Germline CDR1 is MNHEY and CDR2 is SMNVEV (reference sequence). The CDR3 has 14 amino acids. The J segment lost 2 bases and the V segment lost 2 bases, leaving 1 base of the junction unmatched. The CDR3 sequence is CASSLAGDTDTQYF. In DNA, the CDR3 is TGTGCCAGCAGTTTAGCGGGAGACACAGATACGCAGTATTTT.

The chain uses TRBV9 and TRBJ2-2; D possibly corresponds to TRBD2 (5 bases). The CDR3 spans 13 residues. Germline CDR1 reads SGDLS; CDR2 reads YYNGEE. V was shortened by 2 bases and J by 6 bases, with 8 bases between the two germline ends. The CDR3 protein is CASSVGEPGELFF. The DNA of the CDR3 is TGTGCCAGCAGCGTGGGAGAACCCGGGGAGCTGTTTTTT.

The chain has TRBV5-1 and TRBJ2-7; the D gene is possibly TRBD2 (6 bases). CDR1 is SGHRS, CDR2 YFSETQ, per germline. Trimming pared 4 bases from V and 2 bases from J, leaving 13 bases between. The CDR3 runs to 14 residues. CDR3 coding DNA: TGCGCCAGCAGCGCCGGGAGTAGCCCCTACGAGCAGTACTTC. Translated: CASSAGSSPYEQYF.

The CDR3 is CASSPGTNSYEQYF. In DNA, the CDR3 is TGCGCCAGCAGCCCCGGGACTAACTCCTACGAGCAGTACTTC. The chain uses TRBV5-1 and TRBJ2-7; 7 bases line up with TRBD2. Germline trimming cut 4 bases from V and 0 bases from J; bases unmatched to any gene: 4. Germline lookup yields CDR1 SGHRS and CDR2 YFSETQ. This CDR3 is built from 14 residues.

This rearrangement joins TRBV6-1 to TRBJ1-1, with D possibly matching TRBD1 (5 bases). The germline V and J ends were trimmed by 7 bases and 5 bases, with 11 bases remaining between them. CDR1 MNHNS and CDR2 SASEGT come from the germline V gene. This CDR3 comprises 12 residues. The CDR3 is CASIGGGTEAFF. CDR3 in DNA: TGTGCCAGCATTGGGGGAGGGACTGAAGCTTTCTTT.

Concerning this clone: The same CDR3 arises from other DNA sequences in this sample as well. This chain links TRBV27 with TRBJ2-7; the D gene is possibly TRBD2 (5 bases). This CDR3 has 14 residues. V lost 3 bases and J lost 1, with 10 bases in between. Germline CDR1 is MNHEY and CDR2 is SMNVEV (reference sequence). The CDR3 is CASSFGRTSYEQYF. For the CDR3, the DNA is TGTGCCAGCAGTTTCGGACGGACTTCCTACGAGCAGTACTTC.

The rearrangement joins TRBV9 to TRBJ2-5, with D perhaps matching TRBD2 (6 bases). V was cut by 3 bases and J by 1 base, with 13 bases left in between. The CDR3 sequence is 15 residues long. CDR1 is SGDLS, CDR2 YYNGEE, per germline. The DNA of the CDR3 is TGTGCCAGCAGCGAGGGACTTATGTCCCAAGAGACCCAGTACTTC. Encoded protein: CASSEGLMSQETQYF.

This clone has just one count. J is TRBJ2-1 and V is TRBV27, with D tentatively TRBD2 (6 bases). The CDR3 totals 14 residues. Deletions cut 3 bases from V and 5 bases from J, with 11 bases between. Germline CDR1 MNHEY, CDR2 SMNVEV (reference sequence). In nucleotides, the CDR3 is TGTGCCAGCAGTTTGAGCGGGCCGCACAATGAGCAGTTCTTC. Amino acids: CASSLSGPHNEQFF.

The V gene is TRBV10-3, the J gene TRBJ2-7, with a possible D match to TRBD1 (5 bases). The CDR3 extends over 16 amino acids. Trimming removed 3 bases from V and 0 bases from J, with 15 bases in between. CDR1 is ENHRY and CDR2 is SYGVKD in the germline V gene. CDR3: CAISDPDRKSSYEQYF. The CDR3 DNA reads TGTGCCATCAGTGACCCTGACAGAAAAAGCTCCTACGAGCAGTACTTC.

The V and J genes are TRBV11-2 and TRBJ2-7, with TRBD1 identical over 9 bases. This CDR3 region has 16 residues. V was pared by 6 bases and J by 2 bases, with 11 bases of the junction left unmatched. The V gene's germline CDR1 is SGHAT and CDR2 FQNNGV. The CDR3, as DNA: TGTGCCAGCAGTGACTCCCCCGGGACAGGGACCTACGAGCAGTACTTC. The encoded protein is CASSDSPGTGTYEQYF. The full variable domain, rest sourced from reference TRBV11-2 and TRBJ2-7, is EAGVAQSPRYKIIEKRQSVAFWCNPISGHATLYWYQQILGQGPKLLIQFQNNGVVDDSQLPKDRFSAERLKGVDSTLKIQPAKLEDSAVYLCASSDSPGTGTYEQYFGPGTRLTVT.

The chain joins TRBV7-6 to TRBJ1-1; D perhaps matches TRBD1 (6 bases). Per germline, CDR1 SGHVS and CDR2 FNYEAQ. Trimming removed 0 bases from V and 4 bases from J, with 15 bases in between. The CDR3 has 16 amino acids. This chain's CDR3 is CASSLAPDGGFTEAFF. Written as DNA, the CDR3 is TGTGCCAGCAGCTTAGCGCCGGATGGGGGCTTCACTGAAGCTTTCTTT. Using reference TRBV7-6 and TRBJ1-1 for the parts outside the CDR3, the full variable domain is GAGVSQSPRYKVTKRGQDVALRCDPISGHVSLYWYRQALGQGPEFLTYFNYEAQQDKSGLPNDRFSAERPEGSISTLTIQRTEQRDSAMYRCASSLAPDGGFTEAFFGQGTRLTVV.

The CDR3 bases are TGCGCCAGCAGCTTCCGGGACCCAGGAGGAGATACGCAGTATTTT. Its translation: CASSFRDPGGDTQYF. J is TRBJ2-3 and V is TRBV5-1, with D perhaps being TRBD1 or TRBD2 (5 bases each). Trimming took 2 bases from V and 5 from J, leaving 15 bases between them. The germline gives CDR1 SGHRS, CDR2 YFSETQ. The CDR3 spans 15 residues. The whole variable domain, filled in from reference TRBV5-1 and TRBJ2-3, reads KAGVTQTPRYLIKTRGQQVTLSCSPISGHRSVSWYQQTPGQGLQFLFEYFSETQRNKGNFPGRFSGRQFSNSRSEMNVSTLELGDSALYLCASSFRDPGGDTQYFGPGTRLTVL.

The rearrangement links TRBV2 to TRBJ2-1, with no clear D. The CDR3 is 11 residues long. Germline values: CDR1 SNHLY, CDR2 FYNNEI. Deletions cut 6 bases from V and 5 bases from J, with 5 bases between. CDR3 protein: CASRPNNEQFF. The CDR3 DNA sequence: TGTGCCAGCAGACCAAACAATGAGCAGTTCTTC.

This sequence joins TRBV7-9 and TRBJ2-7; D gene unclear. Trimming pared 6 bases from V and 0 bases from J, leaving 12 bases between. Germline V gives CDR1 SEHNR, CDR2 FQNEAQ (reference sequence). The length of the CDR3 is 14 residues. The DNA for the CDR3 is TGTGCCAGCAGACCTATACAAGGCTCCTACGAGCAGTACTTC. Translating it yields CASRPIQGSYEQYF.

The chain couples TRBV7-6 to TRBJ2-7, with D unclear. Germline CDR1 reads SGHVS; CDR2 reads FNYEAQ. The CDR3 has 12 residues. V lost 5 bases and J 3 bases, leaving 8 bases between the germline ends. CDR3 loop: CASSLNLYEQYF. The CDR3 DNA reads TGTGCCAGCAGCCTGAACCTCTACGAGCAGTACTTC. Full variable domain (rest looked up from reference TRBV7-6 and TRBJ2-7): GAGVSQSPRYKVTKRGQDVALRCDPISGHVSLYWYRQALGQGPEFLTYFNYEAQQDKSGLPNDRFSAERPEGSISTLTIQRTEQRDSAMYRCASSLNLYEQYFGPGTRLTVT.

The J gene is TRBJ1-4, the V gene TRBV10-3; no definite D call. CDR1 and CDR2 (germline): ENHRY, SYGVKD. The CDR3 extends over 14 amino acids. The germline V and J ends were trimmed by 0 bases and 2 bases, with 4 bases remaining between them. CDR3 in DNA: TGTGCCATCAGTGAGTCGGATACTAATGAAAAACTGTTTTTT. Its protein is CAISESDTNEKLFF.

The chain has TRBV18 and TRBJ2-1; D may be TRBD2 (6 bases). Germline CDR1 is KGHSH and CDR2 is LQKENI. This CDR3 spans 14 amino acids. V was clipped by 6 bases and J by 7 bases, with 16 bases between them. As DNA, the CDR3 is TGTGCCAGCTCTCCAGCTACGGGAGTAAATGAGCAGTTCTTC. It yields the protein CASSPATGVNEQFF.

The chain has TRBV27 and TRBJ2-1; D could derive from TRBD1 or TRBD2 (5 bases each). The V and J ends lost 2 bases and 10 bases respectively, with 12 bases between them. CDR3 size: 13 residues. CDR1 is MNHEY, CDR2 SMNVEV, per germline (reference sequence). The CDR3 DNA follows: TGTGCCAGCAGTTTAAATACAAGGGACGAGCAGTTCTTC. Its protein is CASSLNTRDEQFF.

This chain uses TRBV11-2 with TRBJ1-1; D call uncertain. The CDR3 is made up of 15 amino acids. V lost 0 bases, J lost 0 bases, and 8 bases lay in between. Germline loops: CDR1 SGHAT, CDR2 FQNNGV. The CDR3 DNA is TGTGCCAGCAGCTTAGAGATGGTTATGAACACTGAAGCTTTCTTT. Amino acids: CASSLEMVMNTEAFF. The full variable domain, with the rest looked up from reference TRBV11-2 and TRBJ1-1, is EAGVAQSPRYKIIEKRQSVAFWCNPISGHATLYWYQQILGQGPKLLIQFQNNGVVDDSQLPKDRFSAERLKGVDSTLKIQPAKLEDSAVYLCASSLEMVMNTEAFFGQGTRLTVV.

V usage is TRBV4-1 and J usage is TRBJ2-1; D is unresolved. Germline CDR1 and CDR2: MGHRA and YSYEKL. This CDR3 region has 17 residues. V was shortened by 4 bases and J by 0 bases, with 16 bases between the two germline ends. The CDR3 nucleotides are TGCGCCAGCAGCCCCCTTGGGAAAGGGCCCTCCTACAATGAGCAGTTCTTC. Its protein product is CASSPLGKGPSYNEQFF.

The V call is TRBV5-4, the J call TRBJ1-1; 8 bases are shared with TRBD1. This CDR3 comprises 14 residues. Trimming took 6 bases from V and 5 from J; bases not matched to a gene: 9. From germline, CDR1 is SGHNT and CDR2 YYREEE (reference sequence). This CDR3 reads CASTPTGVGTEAFF. The DNA for the CDR3 is TGTGCCAGCACCCCGACAGGGGTCGGAACTGAAGCTTTCTTT.

The V and J genes are TRBV5-6 and TRBJ1-5; D call uncertain. The CDR3 runs 15 residues. With 0 bases removed from V and 0 bases from J, the gap between germline ends came to 7 bases. In germline, CDR1 is SGHDT, CDR2 YYEEEE. The CDR3 DNA reads TGTGCCAGCAGCTTGGCCCAGAATAGCAATCAGCCCCAGCATTTT. Translating gives CASSLAQNSNQPQHF.

CDR3: CASRASGGRTDTQYF. The DNA for the CDR3 is TGCGCCAGCAGGGCTAGCGGGGGACGCACAGATACGCAGTATTTT. This rearrangement joins TRBV4-1 to TRBJ2-3; the match to TRBD2 covers 10 bases. Trimming cost V 6 bases and J 1 base; bases outside gene matches: 4. This CDR3 is 15 amino acids long. Germline lookup yields CDR1 MGHRA and CDR2 YSYEKL.

This sequence joins TRBV7-9 and TRBJ2-7; no firm D call. The germline V gene has CDR1 SEHNR and CDR2 FQNEAQ (reference sequence). With 0 bases removed from V and 3 bases from J, the gap between germline ends came to 9 bases. The CDR3 totals 14 residues. The CDR3 nucleotides read TGTGCCAGCAGCTTAGCAGGGATGGGCTACGAGCAGTACTTC. Amino acid sequence: CASSLAGMGYEQYF.

J is TRBJ2-7 and V is TRBV5-6; D is perhaps TRBD1 or TRBD2 (5 bases each). The ends were cut back, 4 bases at V and 3 bases at J, with 20 bases in the middle. This CDR3 has 16 residues. The germline gives CDR1 SGHDT, CDR2 YYEEEE. The CDR3 loop is CASSPGGGFGHYEQYF. As DNA, the CDR3 is TGTGCCAGCAGCCCTGGTGGGGGATTCGGCCACTACGAGCAGTACTTC.